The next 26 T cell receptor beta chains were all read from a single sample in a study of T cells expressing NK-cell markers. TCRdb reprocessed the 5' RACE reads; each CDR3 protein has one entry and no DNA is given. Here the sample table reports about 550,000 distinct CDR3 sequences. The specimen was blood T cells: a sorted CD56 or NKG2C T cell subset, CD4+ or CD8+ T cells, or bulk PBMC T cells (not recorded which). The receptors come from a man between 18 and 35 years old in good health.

This chain's CDR3 is CATSGGQGGAYNEQFF. This rearrangement joins TRBV24-1 to TRBJ2-1; TCRdb outputs TRBD1, but without DNA this stays unchecked. CDR3 length: 16 residues. Per the germline V gene, CDR1 is KGHDR and CDR2 is SFDVKD.

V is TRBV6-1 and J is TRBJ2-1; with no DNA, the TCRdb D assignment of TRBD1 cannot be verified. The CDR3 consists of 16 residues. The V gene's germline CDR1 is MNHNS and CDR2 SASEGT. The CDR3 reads CASRISGGESYNEQFF.

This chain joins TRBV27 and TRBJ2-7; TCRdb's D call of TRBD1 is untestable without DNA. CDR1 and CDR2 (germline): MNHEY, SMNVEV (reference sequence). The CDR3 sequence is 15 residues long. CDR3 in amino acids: CASSRGTGLSYEQYF.

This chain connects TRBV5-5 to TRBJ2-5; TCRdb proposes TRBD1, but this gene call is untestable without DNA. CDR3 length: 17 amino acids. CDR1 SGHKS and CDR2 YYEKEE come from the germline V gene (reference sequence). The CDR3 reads CASSLAVDRGYQETQYF.

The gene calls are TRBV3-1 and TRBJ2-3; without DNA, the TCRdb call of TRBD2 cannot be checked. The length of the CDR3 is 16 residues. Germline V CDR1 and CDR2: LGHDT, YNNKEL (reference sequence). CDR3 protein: CASSQPRTSEIDTQYF.

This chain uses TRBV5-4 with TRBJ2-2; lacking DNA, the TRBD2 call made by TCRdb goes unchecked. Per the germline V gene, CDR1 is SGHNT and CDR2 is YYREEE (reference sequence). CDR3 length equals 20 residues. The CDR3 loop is CASSLERTSGSSLGTGELFF.

The CDR3 loop reads CATSRQGGQPQHF. The gene calls are TRBV24-1 and TRBJ1-5; TCRdb outputs TRBD1, but without DNA this stays unchecked. The CDR3 is 13 amino acids. The germline V gene encodes CDR1 KGHDR and CDR2 SFDVKD.

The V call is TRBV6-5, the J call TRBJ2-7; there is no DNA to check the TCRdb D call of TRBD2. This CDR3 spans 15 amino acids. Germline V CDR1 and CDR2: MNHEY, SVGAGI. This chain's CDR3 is CASSYEGGSSYEQYF.

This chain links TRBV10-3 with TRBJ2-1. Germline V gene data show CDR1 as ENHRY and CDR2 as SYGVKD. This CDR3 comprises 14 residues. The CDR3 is CAISETSGINEQFF.

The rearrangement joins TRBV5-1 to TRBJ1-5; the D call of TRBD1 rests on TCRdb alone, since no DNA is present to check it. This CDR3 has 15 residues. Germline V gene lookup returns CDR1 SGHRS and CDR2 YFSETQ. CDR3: CASSNGQQSNQPQHF.

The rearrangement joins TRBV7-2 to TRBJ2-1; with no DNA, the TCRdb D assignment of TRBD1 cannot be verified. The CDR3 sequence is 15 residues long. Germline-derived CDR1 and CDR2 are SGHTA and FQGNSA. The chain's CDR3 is CASSPLPRQDNEQFF.

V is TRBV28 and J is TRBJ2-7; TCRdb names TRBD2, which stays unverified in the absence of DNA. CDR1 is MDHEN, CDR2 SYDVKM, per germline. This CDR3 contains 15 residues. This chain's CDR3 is CASSGTLGLAAEQYF.

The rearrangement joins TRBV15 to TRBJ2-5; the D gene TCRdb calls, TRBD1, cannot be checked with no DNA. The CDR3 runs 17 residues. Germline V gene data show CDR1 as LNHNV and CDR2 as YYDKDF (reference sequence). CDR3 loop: CATSRANTGQGRETQYF.

This CDR3 reads CASRPTGFSPLHF. J is TRBJ1-6 and V is TRBV28; TCRdb's D gene call, TRBD1, goes unchecked for lack of DNA. The CDR3 contains 13 residues. The germline CDR1 and CDR2 sequences are MDHEN and SYDVKM.

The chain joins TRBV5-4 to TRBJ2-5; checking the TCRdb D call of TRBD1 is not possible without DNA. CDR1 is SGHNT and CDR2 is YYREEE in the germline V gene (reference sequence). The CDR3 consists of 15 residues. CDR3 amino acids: CASSPTGDRQETQYF.

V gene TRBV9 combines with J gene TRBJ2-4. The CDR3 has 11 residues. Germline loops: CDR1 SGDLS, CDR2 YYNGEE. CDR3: CASSVANIQYF. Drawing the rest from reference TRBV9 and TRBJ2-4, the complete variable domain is DSGVTQTPKHLITATGQRVTLRCSPRSGDLSVYWYQQSLDQGLQFLIQYYNGEERAKGNILERFSAQQFPDLHSELNLSSLELGDSALYFCASSVANIQYFGAGTRLSVL.

CDR3 sequence: CSARVRRPDTQYF. The V call is TRBV20-1, the J call TRBJ2-3. Germline loops: CDR1 DFQATT, CDR2 SNEGSKA (reference sequence). The CDR3 has 13 residues.

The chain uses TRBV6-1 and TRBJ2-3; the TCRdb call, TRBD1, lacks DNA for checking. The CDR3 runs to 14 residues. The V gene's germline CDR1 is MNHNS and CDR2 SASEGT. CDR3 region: CASRRTGKTDTQYF.

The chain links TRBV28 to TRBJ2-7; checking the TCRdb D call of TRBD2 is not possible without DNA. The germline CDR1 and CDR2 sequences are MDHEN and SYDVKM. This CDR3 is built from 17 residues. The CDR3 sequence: CASSLPQGLAGGYEQYF.

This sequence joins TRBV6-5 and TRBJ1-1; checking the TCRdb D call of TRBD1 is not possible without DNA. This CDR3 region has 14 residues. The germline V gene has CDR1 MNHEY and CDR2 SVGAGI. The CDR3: CASSRDRGHTEAFF.

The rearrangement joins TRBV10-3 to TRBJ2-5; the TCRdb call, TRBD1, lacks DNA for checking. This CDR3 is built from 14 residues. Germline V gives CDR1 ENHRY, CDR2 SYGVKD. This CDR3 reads CATQGVRDQETQYF.

The chain's CDR3 is CATTYWEGNEQFF. This chain connects TRBV6-5 to TRBJ2-1; the TCRdb call, TRBD2, lacks DNA for checking. CDR3 length: 13 amino acids. CDR1 is MNHEY, CDR2 SVGAGI, per germline.

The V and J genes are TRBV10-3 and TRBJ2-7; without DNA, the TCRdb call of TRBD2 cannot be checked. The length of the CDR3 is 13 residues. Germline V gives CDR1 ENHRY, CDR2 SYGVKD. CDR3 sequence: CAISGGGAGEQYF.

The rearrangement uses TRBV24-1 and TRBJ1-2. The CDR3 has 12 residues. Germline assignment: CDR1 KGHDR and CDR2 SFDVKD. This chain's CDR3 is CATSDRNYGYTF.

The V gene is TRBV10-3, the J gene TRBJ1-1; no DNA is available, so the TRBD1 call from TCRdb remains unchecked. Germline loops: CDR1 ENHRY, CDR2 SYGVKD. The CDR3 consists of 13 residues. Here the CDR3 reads CAIGTGFDTEAFF.

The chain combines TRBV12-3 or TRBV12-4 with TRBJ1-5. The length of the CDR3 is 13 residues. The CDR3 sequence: CATTGGLNQPQHF.